This T cell receptor (beta chain) stems from a study of patients and donors after allogeneic stem cell transplantation. The sample holds a few counts of this clonotype. TCRdb independently ran MiXCR on the RT-PCR reads; one entry per CDR3 protein. The data contain fewer than 13,000 distinct CDR3 sequences, under 25% of them seen just once; the ten biggest clones take up roughly 55%. CDR3 length: 15 amino acids. Germline loops: CDR1 SSHAT, CDR2 FNYEAQ (reference sequence). V trimming: 5 bases; J trimming: 2 bases; junction bases outside the gene matches: 4. The source of this sequence is a human donor who was either an allogeneic HSCT recipient or a stem cell or donor lymphocyte infusion donor (not recorded which). It is not recorded whose cells these are; they may come from a transplant donor. J is TRBJ2-1 and V is TRBV7-7; 9 nucleotides line up with TRBD2. The sample taken for sequencing was blood, either unsorted or a sorted T cell fraction (not recorded which). The CDR3 sequence is CASSPGLAAYNEQFF. The CDR3 region has the DNA TGTGCCAGCAGCCCGGGACTAGCAGCCTACAATGAGCAGTTCTTC.